This passage covers 30 T cell receptor beta chains from one sample sequenced in a study of CD8+CD57+ T cells in acquired aplastic anemia (dated by TCRdb to the late 2010s). Sequencing was carried out with an Illumina HiSeq 2000. TCR beta VDJ combination and CDR3 sequence profiling used genomic DNA as the template. TCRdb cleaned the public reads at Q25 with fastp, built clones with MiXCR and kept in-frame beta chains. Rows are unified per CDR3 protein, each entry keeping the most common DNA and genes. Counted in this sample were some 290,000 distinct CDR3 sequences; 55% to 60% of them appeared once. The leading ten clones occupy 6.5% to 10% of the sample. The sequenced sample was sorted CD4+, CD8+, or CD8+CD57+ T cells (not recorded which) from PBMCs. The origin of the receptors is a human donor with severe aplastic anemia or a healthy control (not recorded which).

This clonotype was detected ten times or more. The V and J genes are TRBV20-1 and TRBJ2-7, with 11 nucleotides matching TRBD1. Germline-derived CDR1 and CDR2 are DFQATT and SNEGSKA (reference sequence). The CDR3 is 16 amino acids. The ends lost 1 base at V and 4 bases at J; junction bases unmatched: 9. CDR3 loop: CSARGQGQGAGYEQYF. In DNA form, the CDR3 reads TGCAGTGCTAGAGGCCAAGGACAGGGGGCCGGGTACGAGCAGTACTTC.

This clonotype was observed many times. At one of its ends the junction is not consistent with the germline gene, which may arise from a read error. The chain recombines TRBV7-8 with TRBJ1-5, with D unclear. CDR3 length: 14 residues. The V gene's germline CDR1 is SGHVS and CDR2 FQNEAQ. The CDR3 nucleotides read TGTGCCAGCAGCCCCCGCGAGGGCAATCGGCCCCAGCATTTT. Translation: CASSPREGNRPQHF. Complete variable domain (other parts from reference TRBV7-8 and TRBJ1-5): GAGVSQSPRYKVAKRGQDVALRCDPISGHVSLFWYQQALGQGPEFLTYFQNEAQLDKSGLPSDRFFAERPEGSVSTLKIQRTQQEDSAVYLCASSPREGNRPQHFGDGTRLSIL.

This chain links TRBV5-1 with TRBJ2-6; a weak D match, TRBD1 (5 bases). In germline, CDR1 is SGHRS, CDR2 YFSETQ. The CDR3 runs to 17 residues. Trimming removed 1 base at V and 0 bases at J, with 11 bases between. The CDR3 DNA is TGCGCCAGCAGCTTGTACGCAGGGCTCTCTGGGGCCAACGTCCTGACTTTC. Amino acids: CASSLYAGLSGANVLTF. Full variable domain (outside the CDR3, taken from reference TRBV5-1 and TRBJ2-6): KAGVTQTPRYLIKTRGQQVTLSCSPISGHRSVSWYQQTPGQGLQFLFEYFSETQRNKGNFPGRFSGRQFSNSRSEMNVSTLELGDSALYLCASSLYAGLSGANVLTFGAGSRLTVL.

This clonotype appeared a few times. The chain couples TRBV7-3 to TRBJ2-5, with 14 bases that match TRBD2. After removal of 7 bases from V and 4 bases from J, the junction contained 14 bases not matched to a gene. Germline V gives CDR1 SGHTA, CDR2 FQGTGA. CDR3 size: 18 residues. The CDR3, as DNA: TGTGCCAGCACCATAGACCGGGGACTAGCGGGGGAAGGAGAGACCCAGTACTTC. Its translation is CASTIDRGLAGEGETQYF.

The rearrangement uses TRBV7-9 and TRBJ1-2; D gene unclear. The CDR3 sequence is 13 residues long. The ends were cut back, 7 bases at V and 2 bases at J, with 11 bases in the middle. Germline V gene lookup returns CDR1 SEHNR and CDR2 FQNEAQ (reference sequence). CDR3 in amino acids: CASTPHANYGYTF. The CDR3 DNA follows: TGTGCCAGCACACCTCACGCCAACTATGGCTACACCTTC. Using reference TRBV7-9 and TRBJ1-2 for the parts outside the CDR3, the full variable domain is DTGVSQNPRHKITKRGQNVTFRCDPISEHNRLYWYRQTLGQGPEFLTYFQNEAQLEKSRLLSDRFSAERPKGSFSTLEIQRTEQGDSAMYLCASTPHANYGYTFGSGTRLTVV.

This clonotype appeared many times. The CDR3 reads CASSSTTGNTEAFF. In DNA, the CDR3 is TGTGCCAGCAGTTCCACCACGGGGAACACTGAAGCTTTCTTT. The V gene is TRBV6-6, the J gene TRBJ1-1; D gene uncertain. The CDR3 is made up of 14 amino acids. V lost 4 bases to trimming and J lost 1 base, with 10 bases between them. Germline V gene sequence: CDR1 MNHNY, CDR2 SVGAGI (reference sequence).

This clonotype was seen only a few times. The chain employs TRBV7-9 and TRBJ2-7; D possibly corresponds to TRBD2 (5 bases). Looked up from germline, CDR1 is SEHNR and CDR2 is FQNEAQ (reference sequence). CDR3 length: 14 residues. The V end was cut by 7 bases, the J end by 3 bases, with 16 bases between. The CDR3 here is CASTLRAGGYEQYF. The CDR3 DNA is TGTGCCAGCACCCTTAGGGCCGGAGGCTACGAGCAGTACTTC.

The chain links TRBV7-9 to TRBJ2-5; D unclear. V lost 3 bases to trimming and J lost 3 bases, with 11 bases between them. Germline CDR1 reads SEHNR; CDR2 reads FQNEAQ (reference sequence). The length of the CDR3 is 14 residues. CDR3: CASSFGLEKETQYF. CDR3 nucleotide sequence: TGTGCCAGCAGCTTCGGGCTAGAAAAAGAGACCCAGTACTTC.

This clonotype has a handful of counts. CDR3 protein: CATDSRNSPLHF. For the CDR3, the DNA is TGTGCCACGGACAGTCGAAATTCACCCCTCCACTTT. The chain carries TRBV24-1 and TRBJ1-6, with D possibly matching TRBD1 (6 bases). V gave up 10 bases and J gave up 7 bases, with 10 bases separating them. The CDR3 loop spans 12 amino acids. CDR1 is KGHDR and CDR2 is SFDVKD in the germline V gene.

This chain links TRBV6-1 with TRBJ1-4, with D hard to call. The CDR3 loop spans 12 amino acids. The V end lost 6 bases, the J end lost 3 bases, and 5 bases lay between the germline ends. Germline V CDR1 and CDR2: MNHNS, SASEGT. The CDR3 sequence is CASRSPNEKLFF. The CDR3 DNA reads as TGTGCCAGCAGGTCTCCTAATGAAAAACTGTTTTTT.

This sequence joins TRBV30 and TRBJ1-5; D is uncertain. This CDR3 has 15 residues. CDR1 and CDR2 (germline): GTSNPN, SVGIG (reference sequence). V was pared by 0 bases and J by 3 bases, with 12 bases between. CDR3 sequence: CAWSVRGQANQPQHF. The CDR3 bases are TGTGCCTGGAGTGTACGAGGGCAGGCCAATCAGCCCCAGCATTTT.

V gene TRBV2 combines with J gene TRBJ2-5; no clear D. Germline V lookup: CDR1 SNHLY, CDR2 FYNNEI. The CDR3 sequence is 13 residues long. V was pared by 4 bases and J by 4 bases, with 10 bases between. The CDR3 nucleotides are TGTGCCAGCAGTGGGAGCAGGTCAGAGACCCAGTACTTC. Protein sequence: CASSGSRSETQYF.

The chain is built from TRBV5-8 and TRBJ1-1, with 8 bases fitting TRBD1. CDR3 size: 14 residues. Per germline, CDR1 SGHTS and CDR2 YDEGEE. With 5 bases clipped from V and 1 base from J, the junction kept 4 bases outside the gene matches. The chain's CDR3 is CASSRTGPNTEAFF. The CDR3 DNA reads TGTGCCAGCAGTCGGACAGGGCCGAACACTGAAGCTTTCTTT. Based on the CDR3 plus reference TRBV5-8 and TRBJ1-1, the full variable domain is EAGVTQSPTHLIKTRGQQATLRCSPISGHTSVYWYQQALGLGLQFLLWYDEGEERNRGNFPPRFSGRQFPNYSSELNVNALELEDSALYLCASSRTGPNTEAFFGQGTRLTVV.

This clonotype was observed at least ten times. The chain is built from TRBV2 and TRBJ1-5; D unresolved. V was shortened by 7 bases and J by 6 bases, with 22 bases between the two germline ends. The germline CDR1 and CDR2 sequences are SNHLY and FYNNEI. The CDR3 loop spans 16 amino acids. The CDR3, as DNA: TGTGCCAGCAAGCTGAAATCGGGGAATGCGGGTCAGCCCCAGCATTTT. Protein: CASKLKSGNAGQPQHF.

There are many counts of this clonotype. This chain joins TRBV6-2 or TRBV6-3 and TRBJ2-7; maybe TRBD2 (5 bases). Looked up from germline, CDR1 is MNHEY and CDR2 is SVGEGT. The CDR3 totals 15 residues. Trimming stripped 2 bases from V and 6 bases from J, with 17 bases between. The CDR3 region has the DNA TGTGCCAGCAGTTACCCCACCCCGGGAAGCCCCGAGCAGTACTTC. This sequence encodes CASSYPTPGSPEQYF.

This rearrangement joins TRBV11-3 to TRBJ1-1, with D perhaps TRBD1 (5 bases). The CDR3 extends over 14 amino acids. The germline CDR1 and CDR2 sequences are SGHNT and YENEEA. The V gene lost 2 bases and the J gene lost 3 bases, with 10 bases spanning the gap. CDR3 region: CASSLRGRDTEAFF. The DNA of the CDR3 is TGTGCCAGCAGCTTAAGGGGACGGGACACTGAAGCTTTCTTT.

The rearrangement joins TRBV7-3 to TRBJ2-5, with a tentative D call TRBD2 (7 bases). Deletions cut 4 bases from V and 4 bases from J, with 16 bases between. The V gene's germline CDR1 is SGHTA and CDR2 FQGTGA. This CDR3 contains 15 residues. CDR3: CASSSRGRAGETQYF. CDR3 nucleotides: TGTGCCAGCAGCTCGCGGGGGCGGGCGGGAGAGACCCAGTACTTC.

As to this clonotype: A clone one base away is much larger, so this may be a read error. The rearrangement uses TRBV7-2 and TRBJ2-7; D might be TRBD2 (5 bases). In germline, CDR1 is SGHTA, CDR2 FQGNSA. The length of the CDR3 is 15 residues. The CDR3 is CASSQDLGSSYGQYF. The CDR3 DNA reads TGTGCCAGCAGCCAAGATTTAGGGAGCTCCTACGGGCAGTACTTC.

The rearrangement joins TRBV15 to TRBJ2-3, with TRBD2 matching over 8 bases. Unmatched junction bases numbered 3, after V lost 0 bases and J lost 1 base. The CDR3 spans 16 residues. Germline V gene lookup returns CDR1 LNHNV and CDR2 YYDKDF (reference sequence). The DNA for the CDR3 is TGTGCCACCAGCAGAGAGGCGCGGGGGGGCACAGATACGCAGTATTTT. This sequence encodes CATSREARGGTDTQYF.

The chain links TRBV19 to TRBJ1-2; D remains unclear. The length of the CDR3 is 12 residues. CDR1 and CDR2 (germline): LNHDA, SQIVND (reference sequence). Trimming shortened V by 1 base and J by 6 bases, and 6 bases separated the two germline ends. CDR3 nucleotide sequence: TGTGCCAGTAGTATAGCGGTAAATGGCTACACCTTC. Protein: CASSIAVNGYTF.

The chain has TRBV12-3 or TRBV12-4 and TRBJ1-2; 8 bases are a match to TRBD1. The length of the CDR3 is 12 residues. J lost 7 bases, V lost 4 bases, and 2 bases had no gene match. The CDR3 spells CASSWTGLGYTF. Here the CDR3 DNA reads TGTGCCAGCAGTTGGACAGGGCTTGGCTACACCTTC.

This clonotype has more than one count but fewer than ten. The gene calls are TRBV7-2 and TRBJ2-3; D gene uncertain. This CDR3 comprises 13 residues. Trimming shortened V by 2 bases and J by 1 base, and 4 bases separated the two germline ends. The germline gives CDR1 SGHTA, CDR2 FQGNSA. This CDR3 reads CASSLRRTDTQYF. In DNA, the CDR3 is TGTGCCAGCAGCTTAAGACGCACAGATACGCAGTATTTT.

This clonotype appeared a single time. This rearrangement joins TRBV12-3 or TRBV12-4 to TRBJ2-7; TRBD2 might be the D (6 bases). V lost 3 bases and J lost 9, with 12 bases in between. The CDR3 length is 12 residues. This CDR3 reads CASSFRRDLQYF. Written as DNA, the CDR3 is TGTGCCAGCAGTTTCCGGAGGGACCTGCAGTACTTC.

This rearrangement joins TRBV5-4 to TRBJ1-2; D not certain. CDR3 size: 14 residues. The germline CDR1 and CDR2 sequences are SGHNT and YYREEE (reference sequence). V was clipped by 4 bases and J by 4 bases, with 14 bases between them. CDR3 residues: CASSSVWTIYGYTF. For the CDR3, the DNA is TGTGCCAGCAGCAGTGTGTGGACTATCTATGGCTACACCTTC.

J is TRBJ1-6 and V is TRBV12-3 or TRBV12-4; 9 nucleotides agree with TRBD1. V was clipped by 5 bases and J by 7 bases; unmatched bases: 15. This CDR3 is built from 18 residues. CDR3 in amino acids: CASSPQWTGEWNNSPLHF. The CDR3 DNA is TGTGCCAGCAGTCCGCAGTGGACAGGGGAATGGAACAATTCACCCCTCCACTTT.

The chain recombines TRBV20-1 with TRBJ2-7; TRBD2 matches 11 bases. Germline CDR1 and CDR2: DFQATT and SNEGSKA (reference sequence). V gave up 3 bases and J gave up 6 bases; unmatched junction bases: 4. The length of the CDR3 is 13 residues. The chain's CDR3 is CSARTSGTSEQYF. CDR3 coding DNA: TGCAGTGCTAGGACTAGCGGGACCTCCGAGCAGTACTTC.

This clonotype has at least ten counts. This chain uses TRBV7-2 with TRBJ2-3; TRBD2 matches at 11 bases. Trimming took 5 bases from V and 6 from J; bases not matched to a gene: 7. Per germline, CDR1 SGHTA and CDR2 FQGNSA. This CDR3 is 15 amino acids long. This chain's CDR3 is CASSQPTSGVDTQYF. The CDR3 DNA sequence: TGTGCCAGCAGCCAACCGACTAGCGGGGTCGATACGCAGTATTTT.

As to this clonotype: Relative to the germline gene, one junction end is altered; a read error may explain this. The CDR3 nucleotides are TGTGCCAGCAGTGCCCAAAATAATTCACCCCTCCACTTT. It is translated as CASSAQNNSPLHF. The chain joins TRBV10-3 to TRBJ1-6; D gene unclear. The CDR3 is made up of 13 amino acids. Looked up from germline, CDR1 is ENHRY and CDR2 is SYGVKD.

This clonotype was found a few times. The chain carries TRBV7-8 and TRBJ2-1; no firm D call. Trimming cost V 0 bases and J 0 bases, with 6 bases left between them. The CDR3 loop spans 15 amino acids. The germline V gene encodes CDR1 SGHVS and CDR2 FQNEAQ. The CDR3 is CASSLAESSYNEQFF. The DNA of the CDR3 is TGTGCCAGCAGCTTAGCAGAGAGCTCCTACAATGAGCAGTTCTTC.

Only one count was recorded for this clonotype. The chain has TRBV25-1 and TRBJ1-1; D unclear. The V and J ends lost 5 bases and 1 base respectively, with 8 bases between them. CDR1 is MGHDK, CDR2 SYGVNS, per germline. This CDR3 has 13 residues. Here the CDR3 reads CASSNHGNTEAFF. The CDR3 DNA reads TGTGCCAGCAGTAACCACGGGAACACTGAAGCTTTCTTT.